These 32 T cell receptor beta chains share one sample of origin, sequenced in a study of shared clonotypes between healthy human individuals. Using immunoSEQ multiplex PCR, the repertoire was profiled, and TCRdb retains in-frame clones only, with some absent. This sample yields 1,500,000 or so clones, of which around 95% are seen a single time; roughly 1.2% belongs to the top ten. The sequenced sample consisted of naive CD4+ T cells sorted from blood. Noted subset: CD45RA+ positively selected. The receptor source for this set is a young man in good health.

About this clone: The identical CDR3 is also encoded by other nucleotide sequences in the sample. This chain links TRBV9 with TRBJ1-4, with D perhaps matching TRBD1 (5 bases). The CDR3 sequence is 14 residues long. Germline V gene lookup returns CDR1 SGDLS and CDR2 YYNGEE. The V gene lost 2 bases and the J gene lost 5 bases, with 10 bases spanning the gap. The CDR3 bases are TGTGCCAGCAGCGTGGGACCGAACAATGAAAAACTGTTTTTT. It translates to CASSVGPNNEKLFF.

The rearrangement uses TRBV6-5 and TRBJ1-5; the D is unclear. The CDR3 spans 13 residues. Germline CDR1 and CDR2: MNHEY and SVGAGI. Deletions cut 8 bases from V and 6 bases from J, with 14 bases between. CDR3 coding DNA: TGTGCCAGCCGCTGGAGCTACGGTCAGCCCCAGCATTTT. Translation: CASRWSYGQPQHF.

The chain links TRBV2 to TRBJ2-7; TRBD1 aligns across 8 bases. V was pared by 5 bases and J by 3 bases, with 9 bases of the junction left unmatched. This CDR3 is built from 15 residues. Germline loops: CDR1 SNHLY, CDR2 FYNNEI. The CDR3 nucleotides read TGTGCCAGCAGTAACGACAGGGGTCAGTTCTACGAGCAGTACTTC. Its translation: CASSNDRGQFYEQYF.

This rearrangement joins TRBV7-2 to TRBJ1-3; 7 nucleotides match TRBD1. Germline V gene sequence: CDR1 SGHTA, CDR2 FQGNSA. There are 14 residues in the CDR3. The J segment lost 4 bases and the V segment lost 5 bases, leaving 5 bases of the junction unmatched. The CDR3 spells CASSQQGYGNTIYF. The CDR3 coding sequence is TGTGCCAGCAGCCAACAGGGGTACGGAAACACCATATATTTT.

The chain carries TRBV10-3 and TRBJ2-1, with TRBD1 matching 9 bases. V lost 3 bases to trimming and J lost 4 bases; unmatched junction nucleotides: 4. The CDR3 is 15 amino acids. CDR1 and CDR2 (germline): ENHRY, SYGVKD. CDR3 in DNA: TGTGCCATCAGTGAACTGACAGGGGGATACAATGAGCAGTTCTTC. The encoded protein is CAISELTGGYNEQFF.

The J gene is TRBJ2-1, the V gene TRBV11-3; no clear D. The germline V gene encodes CDR1 SGHNT and CDR2 YENEEA. This CDR3 spans 15 amino acids. Trimming took 7 bases from V and 6 from J, leaving 19 bases between them. This CDR3 is CASTRLARPPNEQFF. CDR3 DNA: TGTGCCAGCACCCGCCTGGCCAGGCCACCCAATGAGCAGTTCTTC.

J is TRBJ1-1 and V is TRBV27; 7 bases match TRBD1. Per germline, CDR1 MNHEY and CDR2 SMNVEV (reference sequence). CDR3 size: 16 residues. V dropped 2 bases and J dropped 0; count of bases not matched to a gene: 6. The CDR3 nucleotides are TGTGCCAGCAGTTTAAGGGCCAGGGGGTTGAACACTGAAGCTTTCTTT. It codes for CASSLRARGLNTEAFF.

The rearrangement uses TRBV20-1 and TRBJ2-7; D may be TRBD1 (5 bases). The CDR3 contains 11 residues. V gave up 6 bases and J gave up 7 bases, with 13 bases separating them. Germline CDR1 is DFQATT and CDR2 is SNEGSKA (reference sequence). The DNA of the CDR3 is TGCAGTGCCATGACAGTTACGGAGCAGTACTTC. Protein: CSAMTVTEQYF.

The V call is TRBV18, the J call TRBJ2-1, with D perhaps TRBD2 (6 bases). Per germline, CDR1 KGHSH and CDR2 LQKENI. The CDR3 length is 15 residues. V lost 3 bases and J 4 bases, leaving 13 bases between the germline ends. In nucleotides, the CDR3 is TGTGCCAGCTCACCTCTTGGCGGGGAGTACAATGAGCAGTTCTTC. It encodes CASSPLGGEYNEQFF.

The rearrangement links TRBV30 to TRBJ2-7; D may correspond to TRBD1 or TRBD2 (6 bases each). This CDR3 spans 16 amino acids. Trimming took off 2 bases at V and 7 bases at J, with 24 bases between the two ends. Germline V gene lookup returns CDR1 GTSNPN and CDR2 SVGIG (reference sequence). The CDR3: CAWSSPGHRRAGEQYF. The CDR3 DNA sequence: TGTGCCTGGAGTAGTCCGGGACATCGTAGGGCGGGGGAGCAGTACTTC.

Note on this clone: This sample includes further DNA sequences coding for the same CDR3. J is TRBJ2-3 and V is TRBV7-6, with 8 bases lining up with TRBD1. Per the germline V gene, CDR1 is SGHVS and CDR2 is FNYEAQ. The CDR3 contains 16 residues. The trim removed 1 base at V and 0 bases at J, leaving 3 bases unmatched. CDR3: CASSLGSGGSTDTQYF. CDR3 DNA sequence: TGTGCCAGCAGCTTAGGTTCAGGGGGCAGCACAGATACGCAGTATTTT.

CDR3 protein: CASSARREDYGYTF. For the CDR3, the DNA is TGTGCCAGCAGTGCCCGCAGGGAGGACTATGGCTACACCTTC. This sequence joins TRBV6-5 and TRBJ1-2; D perhaps matches TRBD1 (5 bases). Germline V lookup: CDR1 MNHEY, CDR2 SVGAGI. V lost 5 bases and J 3 bases, leaving 13 bases between the germline ends. This CDR3 is 14 amino acids long.

A single count supports this clone. The chain employs TRBV6-6 and TRBJ2-1; D gene ambiguous. This CDR3 comprises 14 residues. Germline V CDR1 and CDR2: MNHNY, SVGAGI (reference sequence). V lost 5 bases and J 7 bases, leaving 15 bases between the germline ends. In DNA form, the CDR3 reads TGTGCCAGCAGTACTACCGGCTCTCGGAATGAGCAGTTCTTC. Translation: CASSTTGSRNEQFF.

This rearrangement joins TRBV9 to TRBJ2-3; TRBD2 agrees at 13 bases. J lost 6 bases, V lost 2 bases, and 6 bases had no gene match. Germline CDR1 and CDR2: SGDLS and YYNGEE. The CDR3 is 16 residues long. CDR3 protein: CASSVGTSGTGDTQYF. The CDR3, as DNA: TGTGCCAGCAGCGTGGGGACTAGCGGGACGGGGGATACGCAGTATTTT.

Comments on this clone: This sample includes further DNA sequences coding for the same CDR3. The chain recombines TRBV6-5 with TRBJ2-7; perhaps TRBD1 as D (7 bases). The CDR3 sequence is 14 residues long. The germline gives CDR1 MNHEY, CDR2 SVGAGI. V was trimmed by 1 base and J by 4 bases, leaving 11 bases between them. The CDR3 spells CASSYWQGGYEQYF. CDR3 nucleotide sequence: TGTGCCAGCAGTTACTGGCAGGGGGGTTACGAGCAGTACTTC.

V usage is TRBV30 and J usage is TRBJ2-3, with D possibly TRBD2 on 5 matching bases. Germline CDR1 and CDR2: GTSNPN and SVGIG (reference sequence). This CDR3 contains 14 residues. V dropped 0 bases and J dropped 1 base, with 8 bases sitting between them. CDR3 amino acids: CAWSVLGRTDTQYF. CDR3 nucleotides: TGTGCCTGGAGTGTACTAGGCCGCACAGATACGCAGTATTTT.

J is TRBJ2-7 and V is TRBV18, with D possibly being TRBD1 (5 bases). The V and J ends lost 4 bases and 10 bases respectively, with 11 bases between them. Germline V CDR1 and CDR2: KGHSH, LQKENI. This CDR3 is built from 11 residues. CDR3 protein: CASSLDQGQYF. The CDR3 nucleotides read TGTGCCAGCTCACTTGATCAGGGCCAGTACTTC.

The chain uses TRBV2 and TRBJ1-1, with unresolved D. The germline V and J ends were trimmed by 6 bases and 4 bases, with 18 bases remaining between them. In germline, CDR1 is SNHLY, CDR2 FYNNEI. The length of the CDR3 is 15 residues. The CDR3 spells CASSTDPVVVTEAFF. For the CDR3, the DNA is TGTGCCAGCAGCACGGACCCGGTTGTGGTCACTGAAGCTTTCTTT.

The rearrangement links TRBV10-3 to TRBJ2-5, with 7 bases lining up with TRBD1. There are 16 residues in the CDR3. CDR1 and CDR2 from the germline V gene are ENHRY and SYGVKD. V lost 6 bases and J lost 2; bases outside the gene matches: 12. The CDR3 DNA reads as TGTGCCATCAGCCCAGATCCGGGACAGATACAAGAGACCCAGTACTTC. This gives the protein CAISPDPGQIQETQYF.

The chain is built from TRBV7-8 and TRBJ2-7; 9 nucleotides agree with TRBD2. V lost 2 bases, J lost 2 bases, and 13 bases stayed unmatched. The CDR3 covers 18 residues. CDR1 and CDR2 from the germline V gene are SGHVS and FQNEAQ. In DNA form, the CDR3 reads TGTGCCAGCAGCTTAATGGGGGCGGTGCGGGAGGGAGCCTACGAGCAGTACTTC. This encodes CASSLMGAVREGAYEQYF. Full variable domain (missing parts from reference TRBV7-8 and TRBJ2-7): GAGVSQSPRYKVAKRGQDVALRCDPISGHVSLFWYQQALGQGPEFLTYFQNEAQLDKSGLPSDRFFAERPEGSVSTLKIQRTQQEDSAVYLCASSLMGAVREGAYEQYFGPGTRLTVT.

J is TRBJ1-5 and V is TRBV28, with D unclear. The V gene's germline CDR1 is MDHEN and CDR2 SYDVKM. This CDR3 has 17 residues. The V end lost 5 bases, the J end lost 0 bases, and 17 bases lay between the germline ends. CDR3 loop: CASSAERASYSNQPQHF. CDR3 DNA: TGTGCCAGCAGTGCCGAGAGGGCCTCATATAGCAATCAGCCCCAGCATTTT.

The chain carries TRBV5-1 and TRBJ2-3; the D call may be TRBD1 or TRBD2 (5 bases each). The germline V gene has CDR1 SGHRS and CDR2 YFSETQ. The CDR3 contains 15 residues. V shed 1 base and J shed 3 bases, with 12 bases lying between them. The CDR3 DNA is TGCGCCAGCAGCTTGCTTCGGGGCCTAACAGATACGCAGTATTTT. Translating it yields CASSLLRGLTDTQYF.

CDR3 amino acids: CASSLQADEQFF. CDR3 sequence (DNA): TGTGCCAGCAGCTTACAGGCTGATGAGCAGTTCTTC. The V gene is TRBV5-6, the J gene TRBJ2-1, with D possibly being TRBD1 (5 bases). This CDR3 spans 12 amino acids. V was pared by 2 bases and J by 8 bases, with 8 bases between. Germline V gene data show CDR1 as SGHDT and CDR2 as YYEEEE.

On this clone itself: Distinct nucleotide sequences in the sample also encode this CDR3. V gene TRBV18 combines with J gene TRBJ2-5; TRBD1 agrees at 8 bases. In germline, CDR1 is KGHSH, CDR2 LQKENI. The CDR3 runs to 16 residues. Trimming removed 2 bases from V and 2 bases from J; junction bases left unmatched: 7. CDR3 residues: CASSPLTGGSQETQYF. CDR3 in DNA: TGTGCCAGCTCACCATTAACAGGGGGGTCGCAAGAGACCCAGTACTTC.

As for this clone: The same CDR3 can be traced to other DNA sequences in this sample. V gene TRBV9 combines with J gene TRBJ2-1, with TRBD2 identical over 12 bases. CDR1 is SGDLS and CDR2 is YYNGEE in the germline V gene. The CDR3 totals 15 residues. Germline trimming cut 0 bases from V and 8 bases from J; bases unmatched to any gene: 3. In DNA, the CDR3 is TGTGCCAGCAGCGTAGGGACTAGCGGGACGCATGAGCAGTTCTTC. Translation gives CASSVGTSGTHEQFF.

The chain uses TRBV10-2 and TRBJ1-4; D gene uncertain. This CDR3 has 12 amino acids. Per the germline V gene, CDR1 is WSHSY and CDR2 is SAAADI. The V and J ends lost 0 bases and 7 bases respectively, with 3 bases between them. DNA of the CDR3: TGCGCCAGCAGTGAGTCGGCTGAAAAACTGTTTTTT. It encodes CASSESAEKLFF.

This clone showed up just once. The CDR3 spells CASGSPLTDTQYF. CDR3 sequence (DNA): TGTGCTAGTGGTTCCCCCCTCACAGATACGCAGTATTTT. This chain joins TRBV12-5 and TRBJ2-3; D is unresolved. The CDR3 is 13 amino acids. Between the trimmed V and J ends, which lost 4 bases and 2 bases, there was a span of 7 bases. CDR1 LGHNT and CDR2 FRNRAP come from the germline V gene. Variable domain in full (rest from reference TRBV12-5 and TRBJ2-3): DARVTQTPRHKVTEMGQEVTMRCQPILGHNTVFWYRQTMMQGLELLAYFRNRAPLDDSGMPKDRFSAEMPDATLATLKIQPSEPRDSAVYFCASGSPLTDTQYFGPGTRLTVL.

This chain links TRBV11-3 with TRBJ2-3; no clear D gene. Trimming cost V 4 bases and J 4 bases, with 18 bases left between them. The V gene's germline CDR1 is SGHNT and CDR2 YENEEA. This CDR3 contains 16 residues. CDR3 residues: CASSYHVRQNSDTQYF. CDR3 DNA sequence: TGTGCCAGCAGCTACCACGTGCGACAAAATTCAGATACGCAGTATTTT.

Comments on this clone: Other DNA sequences in the same sample also yield this CDR3. CDR3 region: CASSLVGNNQPQHF. The CDR3 DNA reads as TGTGCCAGCAGCTTAGTGGGGAACAATCAGCCCCAGCATTTT. This chain joins TRBV7-8 and TRBJ1-5, with D uncertain. Deletions cut 1 base from V and 3 bases from J, with 7 bases between. CDR3 length equals 14 residues. Germline V gives CDR1 SGHVS, CDR2 FQNEAQ.

The J gene is TRBJ2-2, the V gene TRBV6-6, with D tentatively TRBD1 or TRBD2 (5 bases each). The CDR3 spans 14 residues. The V gene lost 10 bases and the J gene lost 4 bases, with 16 bases spanning the gap. The germline V gene has CDR1 MNHNY and CDR2 SVGAGI (reference sequence). CDR3 region: CATRDGGSTGELFF. Written as DNA, the CDR3 is TGTGCCACCCGAGATGGGGGATCCACCGGGGAGCTGTTTTTT.

This clone has a single count. The sample has other DNA sequences that encode this CDR3 too. In nucleotides, the CDR3 is TGTGCCAGCAGCTTAGGAGGGATCTACAATGAGCAGTTCTTC. Its protein is CASSLGGIYNEQFF. The rearrangement uses TRBV11-3 and TRBJ2-1, with a tentative D call TRBD2 (5 bases). Looked up from germline, CDR1 is SGHNT and CDR2 is YENEEA. Trimming took 1 base from V and 3 from J, leaving 7 bases between them. This CDR3 has 14 residues. Variable domain in full (rest from reference TRBV11-3 and TRBJ2-1): EAGVVQSPRYKIIEKKQPVAFWCNPISGHNTLYWYLQNLGQGPELLIRYENEEAVDDSQLPKDRFSAERLKGVDSTLKIQPAELGDSAVYLCASSLGGIYNEQFFGPGTRLTVL.

V usage is TRBV15 and J usage is TRBJ2-7, with D unclear. The CDR3 covers 15 residues. Trimming shortened V by 3 bases and J by 1 base, and 13 bases separated the two germline ends. From germline, CDR1 is LNHNV and CDR2 YYDKDF (reference sequence). The chain's CDR3 is CATSRTPGPSYEQYF. The DNA for the CDR3 is TGTGCCACCAGCAGGACTCCGGGTCCATCCTACGAGCAGTACTTC. Full variable domain (outside the CDR3, taken from reference TRBV15 and TRBJ2-7): DAMVIQNPRYQVTQFGKPVTLSCSQTLNHNVMYWYQQKSSQAPKLLFHYYDKDFNNEADTPDNFQSRRPNTSFCFLDIRSPGLGDTAMYLCATSRTPGPSYEQYFGPGTRLTVT.